This T cell receptor beta chain was found in a study of cytomegalovirus exposure and HLA in healthy donors. Study context: According to later analysis, the same platform produced the 120 validation and around 730 first-cohort repertoires.

CDR1 is MDHEN and CDR2 is SYDVKM in the germline V gene. The CDR3 is made up of 15 amino acids. Trimming took off 5 bases at V and 4 bases at J, with 18 bases between the two ends. The method was immunoSEQ multiplex PCR; TCRdb's version includes in-frame clones alone and lacks a portion of them. The table has roughly 120,000 clones, almost 90% seen once. The TCR comes from a woman aged 18-29 years in good health and CMV-seronegative. Sequenced sample: PBMCs. V usage is TRBV28 and J usage is TRBJ2-7, with D tentatively TRBD1 (5 bases). CDR3 DNA sequence: TGTGCCAGCAGTCCTAGGGGTGTTCCCCAGTACGAGCAGTACTTC. Translating gives CASSPRGVPQYEQYF.